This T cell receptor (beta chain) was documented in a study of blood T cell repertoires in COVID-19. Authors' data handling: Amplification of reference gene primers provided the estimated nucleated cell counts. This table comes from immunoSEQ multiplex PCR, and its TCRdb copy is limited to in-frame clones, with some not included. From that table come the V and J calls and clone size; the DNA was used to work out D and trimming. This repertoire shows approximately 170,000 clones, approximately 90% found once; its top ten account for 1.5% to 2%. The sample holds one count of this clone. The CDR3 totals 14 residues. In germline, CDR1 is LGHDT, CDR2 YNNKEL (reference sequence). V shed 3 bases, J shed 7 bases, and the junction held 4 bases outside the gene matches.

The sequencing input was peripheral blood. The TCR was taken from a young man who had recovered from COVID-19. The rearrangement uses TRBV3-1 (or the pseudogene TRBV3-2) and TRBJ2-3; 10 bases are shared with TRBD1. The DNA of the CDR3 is TGTGCCAGCAGCCAGGGACAGGGGCGGAATACGCAGTATTTT. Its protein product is CASSQGQGRNTQYF.